Below are 30 T cell receptor beta chains sequenced from a single sample in a study of blood T cell repertoires in COVID-19. Assay used: immunoSEQ multiplex PCR; TCRdb lists only in-frame clones, some missing. This sample has approximately 190,000 clones; approximately 79% occur once, and the top ten carry roughly 17%. Sequencing was carried out using peripheral blood. All receptors derive from a man aged 60 to 75 with active or convalescent COVID-19.

The chain uses TRBV4-2 and TRBJ2-2; 11 positions agree with TRBD2. V dropped 0 bases and J dropped 0; count of bases not matched to a gene: 3. The germline V gene has CDR1 LGHNA and CDR2 YNFKEQ. This CDR3 is built from 18 residues. CDR3 bases: TGTGCCAGCAGCCAAGACCTAGCGGGAGGACCGAACACCGGGGAGCTGTTTTTT. It specifies CASSQDLAGGPNTGELFF.

This clone was detected only a few times. The V call is TRBV19, the J call TRBJ1-2; 7 bases map to TRBD1. The J segment lost 4 bases and the V segment lost 5 bases, leaving 7 bases of the junction unmatched. CDR1 is LNHDA and CDR2 is SQIVND in the germline V gene (reference sequence). The CDR3 extends over 14 amino acids. The CDR3 bases are TGTGCCAGTAGTTCTGACAGGGTGACCTATGGCTACACCTTC. Translation: CASSSDRVTYGYTF.

About this clone itself: Other DNA sequences in this sample translate to the same CDR3. This sequence joins TRBV19 and TRBJ2-5; 14 bases are shared with TRBD2. V shed 5 bases and J 4 bases; nucleotides not matched to a gene: 6. CDR3 length: 16 amino acids. Germline CDR1 and CDR2: LNHDA and SQIVND (reference sequence). This CDR3 is CASSPKGLAGAETQYF. CDR3 bases: TGTGCCAGTAGTCCAAAGGGACTAGCGGGAGCAGAGACCCAGTACTTC.

The V and J genes are TRBV3-1 (or the pseudogene TRBV3-2) and TRBJ2-6; no reliable D call. This CDR3 region has 15 residues. Germline V CDR1 and CDR2: LGHDT, YNNKEL (reference sequence). With 4 bases removed from V and 0 bases from J, the gap between germline ends came to 7 bases. CDR3 loop: CASSRAPSGANVLTF. Written as DNA, the CDR3 is TGTGCCAGCAGCCGAGCACCCTCTGGGGCCAACGTCCTGACTTTC.

This chain joins TRBV5-1 and TRBJ1-4; D remains unclear. In germline, CDR1 is SGHRS, CDR2 YFSETQ. Trimming shortened V by 2 bases and J by 0 bases, and 8 bases separated the two germline ends. The length of the CDR3 is 15 residues. This CDR3 is CASSFMRATNEKLFF. In nucleotides, the CDR3 is TGCGCCAGCAGCTTCATGAGGGCAACTAATGAAAAACTGTTTTTT.

The rearrangement joins TRBV11-2 to TRBJ2-5, with a tentative D call TRBD2 (5 bases). This CDR3 is 15 amino acids long. Per germline, CDR1 SGHAT and CDR2 FQNNGV. V was clipped by 2 bases and J by 3 bases, with 13 bases between them. CDR3 loop: CASSLPGKQEETQYF. CDR3 nucleotides: TGTGCCAGCAGCTTACCGGGGAAGCAGGAAGAGACCCAGTACTTC.

The chain combines TRBV7-9 with TRBJ2-1; 9 bases are a match to TRBD1. Germline CDR1 reads SEHNR; CDR2 reads FQNEAQ (reference sequence). Losses at the gene ends were 4 bases for V and 4 bases for J; bases not matched to a gene: 5. This CDR3 comprises 15 residues. CDR3 in amino acids: CASSSDRGNYNEQFF. The CDR3 bases are TGTGCCAGCAGCTCGGACAGGGGAAATTACAATGAGCAGTTCTTC. Complete variable domain (other parts from reference TRBV7-9 and TRBJ2-1): DTGVSQNPRHKITKRGQNVTFRCDPISEHNRLYWYRQTLGQGPEFLTYFQNEAQLEKSRLLSDRFSAERPKGSFSTLEIQRTEQGDSAMYLCASSSDRGNYNEQFFGPGTRLTVL.

The chain's CDR3 is CASSIAGTGDYEQYF. CDR3 nucleotide sequence: TGTGCCAGCAGTATCGCCGGGACAGGGGACTACGAGCAGTACTTC. This chain uses TRBV2 with TRBJ2-7; 10 bases agree with TRBD1. Trimming at V came to 5 bases and at J to 3 bases, leaving 7 bases not matched to a gene. Germline assignment: CDR1 SNHLY and CDR2 FYNNEI. CDR3 length: 15 residues.

The V call is TRBV5-1, the J call TRBJ2-1, with a possible D match to TRBD1 (6 bases). Germline-derived CDR1 and CDR2 are SGHRS and YFSETQ. Trimming took 2 bases from V and 6 from J, leaving 18 bases between them. The CDR3 contains 16 residues. DNA for the CDR3: TGCGCCAGCAGCTTTCGTGCTGGGGGCCCGGGCAATGAGCAGTTCTTC. Protein: CASSFRAGGPGNEQFF. The entire variable domain, with the rest obtained from reference TRBV5-1 and TRBJ2-1, is as follows: KAGVTQTPRYLIKTRGQQVTLSCSPISGHRSVSWYQQTPGQGLQFLFEYFSETQRNKGNFPGRFSGRQFSNSRSEMNVSTLELGDSALYLCASSFRAGGPGNEQFFGPGTRLTVL.

The chain joins TRBV4-3 to TRBJ1-3, with D uncertain. The germline gives CDR1 LGHNA, CDR2 YSLEER. The V and J ends lost 0 bases and 4 bases respectively, with 13 bases between them. There are 16 residues in the CDR3. CDR3 protein: CASSQDPSSGGNTIYF. CDR3 sequence (DNA): TGCGCCAGCAGCCAAGATCCCTCCTCGGGGGGAAACACCATATATTTT.

This rearrangement joins TRBV5-4 to TRBJ2-3; possibly TRBD2 for D (5 bases). CDR1 and CDR2 (germline): SGHNT, YYREEE (reference sequence). The CDR3 runs to 14 residues. V was clipped by 4 bases and J by 5 bases, with 14 bases between them. CDR3: CASSPTSFEDTQYF. The DNA of the CDR3 is TGTGCCAGCAGCCCCACTAGTTTCGAAGATACGCAGTATTTT.

The chain recombines TRBV28 with TRBJ1-2; D is perhaps TRBD1 (6 bases). This CDR3 spans 14 amino acids. Trimming removed 10 bases from V and 0 bases from J, with 15 bases in between. Germline V gene sequence: CDR1 MDHEN, CDR2 SYDVKM. The CDR3 DNA is TGTGCCACATTCTCAGGGGCAGCTAACTATGGCTACACCTTC. Translated: CATFSGAANYGYTF.

J is TRBJ1-1 and V is TRBV7-6, with unresolved D. The CDR3 totals 16 residues. The V gene lost 1 base and the J gene lost 0 bases, with 12 bases spanning the gap. Germline assignment: CDR1 SGHVS and CDR2 FNYEAQ. The CDR3 nucleotides are TGTGCCAGCAGCTTAGGCGGTTCCGCTATGAACACTGAAGCTTTCTTT. Amino acids: CASSLGGSAMNTEAFF.

The chain joins TRBV7-8 to TRBJ1-1, with D perhaps matching TRBD1 (5 bases). Germline V gene sequence: CDR1 SGHVS, CDR2 FQNEAQ. The V end was cut by 3 bases, the J end by 2 bases, with 13 bases between. The length of the CDR3 is 15 residues. Here the CDR3 DNA reads TGTGCCAGCAGCTTCGGGTCCGGGGGTAACACTGAAGCTTTCTTT. Its protein product is CASSFGSGGNTEAFF.

Points on this clone: The same CDR3 is also encoded by other DNA sequences in this sample. The V and J genes are TRBV7-3 and TRBJ1-1; D perhaps matches TRBD1 (5 bases). Trimming pared 4 bases from V and 1 base from J, leaving 7 bases between. CDR3 length equals 13 residues. Germline CDR1 and CDR2: SGHTA and FQGTGA. CDR3: CASSSQGNTEAFF. CDR3 nucleotides: TGTGCCAGCAGCTCGCAGGGGAACACTGAAGCTTTCTTT.

The chain uses TRBV27 and TRBJ2-7, with 8 bases that match TRBD2. The CDR3 loop spans 15 amino acids. Germline CDR1 is MNHEY and CDR2 is SMNVEV (reference sequence). J lost 3 bases, V lost 5 bases, and 9 bases had no gene match. CDR3 amino acids: CASSLPGLGIYEQYF. In nucleotides, the CDR3 is TGTGCCAGCAGTCTCCCGGGACTAGGGATCTACGAGCAGTACTTC.

The chain carries TRBV10-3 and TRBJ1-2; weak D call: TRBD1 (5 bases). The CDR3 has 15 residues. Germline V gene data show CDR1 as ENHRY and CDR2 as SYGVKD. V was cut by 2 bases and J by 4 bases, with 14 bases left in between. The CDR3 nucleotides read TGTGCCATCAGTGAGCGACAGATATTGGGCTATGGCTACACCTTC. It is translated as CAISERQILGYGYTF.

The V and J genes are TRBV28 and TRBJ2-3, with 15 bases aligning to TRBD2. V dropped 6 bases and J dropped 0; count of bases not matched to a gene: 7. The length of the CDR3 is 18 residues. From germline, CDR1 is MDHEN and CDR2 SYDVKM. The CDR3 region is CASSRGLAGGSSTDTQYF. In DNA, the CDR3 is TGTGCCAGCAGCAGGGGACTAGCGGGAGGCTCAAGCACAGATACGCAGTATTTT.

This chain links TRBV7-9 with TRBJ2-7, with 10 nucleotides matching TRBD1. Per the germline V gene, CDR1 is SEHNR and CDR2 is FQNEAQ (reference sequence). V lost 4 bases, J lost 3 bases, and 3 bases stayed unmatched. The CDR3 spans 14 residues. CDR3 residues: CASSSRDRGYEQYF. The CDR3 DNA reads as TGTGCCAGCAGCTCCCGGGACAGGGGCTACGAGCAGTACTTC.

The chain recombines TRBV19 with TRBJ2-7, with D unresolved. Germline V CDR1 and CDR2: LNHDA, SQIVND (reference sequence). Trimming shortened V by 3 bases and J by 6 bases, and 12 bases separated the two germline ends. This CDR3 region has 13 residues. CDR3 in amino acids: CASSIMLNSEQYF. The CDR3 nucleotides are TGTGCCAGTAGTATCATGCTCAACTCCGAGCAGTACTTC.

The chain has TRBV7-9 and TRBJ2-1; possibly TRBD1 for D (6 bases). This CDR3 region has 15 residues. CDR1 and CDR2 (germline): SEHNR, FQNEAQ (reference sequence). Trimming took 6 bases from V and 6 from J, leaving 18 bases between them. This CDR3 is CASREVGARFNEQFF. The DNA of the CDR3 is TGTGCCAGCAGAGAAGTGGGGGCGCGTTTCAATGAGCAGTTCTTC.

V is TRBV20-1 and J is TRBJ2-7, with TRBD1 matching 9 bases. The V segment lost 3 bases and the J segment 3 bases; nucleotides outside the gene matches: 6. This CDR3 is built from 14 residues. Looked up from germline, CDR1 is DFQATT and CDR2 is SNEGSKA (reference sequence). The CDR3 DNA reads TGCAGTGCTAGTCCCGGGACAGGGTTCTACGAGCAGTACTTC. Protein: CSASPGTGFYEQYF.

Remarks on this clone: Other nucleotide sequences from this sample produce the same CDR3. This rearrangement joins TRBV11-2 to TRBJ2-7; perhaps TRBD2 as D (5 bases). Trimming stripped 5 bases from V and 7 bases from J, with 15 bases between. This CDR3 has 13 residues. The germline CDR1 and CDR2 sequences are SGHAT and FQNNGV. This chain's CDR3 is CASSPGWWDEQYF. CDR3 sequence (DNA): TGTGCCAGCAGCCCGGGGTGGTGGGATGAGCAGTACTTC.

This clone was recorded only once. The J gene is TRBJ2-7, the V gene TRBV2; TRBD2 aligns across 8 bases. The V and J ends lost 1 base and 3 bases, in that order; junction bases with no gene match: 5. In germline, CDR1 is SNHLY, CDR2 FYNNEI. The CDR3 is made up of 15 amino acids. The CDR3 loop is CASSEVRGGGYEQYF. The CDR3 DNA follows: TGTGCCAGCAGTGAAGTTCGGGGGGGCGGCTACGAGCAGTACTTC.

The genes are TRBV5-1 and TRBJ2-7; a possible D gene is TRBD2 (5 bases). This CDR3 contains 13 residues. Germline CDR1 SGHRS, CDR2 YFSETQ. Trimming shortened V by 1 base and J by 7 bases, and 12 bases separated the two germline ends. The DNA of the CDR3 is TGCGCCAGCAGCTTGTTAGGACTTCTTGAGCAGTACTTC. Translating it yields CASSLLGLLEQYF.

The gene calls are TRBV6-6 and TRBJ2-7; tentative D call: TRBD1 (5 bases). Germline CDR1 reads MNHNY; CDR2 reads SVGAGI (reference sequence). The CDR3 contains 12 residues. V shed 8 bases and J shed 3 bases, with 11 bases lying between them. CDR3 DNA: TGTGCCAGCCTAGGACATAACTACGAGCAGTACTTC. Protein sequence: CASLGHNYEQYF.

This clone appeared a few times. The chain has TRBV6-2 or TRBV6-3 and TRBJ2-1, with TRBD2 identical over 7 bases. Trimming cost V 4 bases and J 7 bases; bases outside gene matches: 4. Germline CDR1 MNHEY, CDR2 SVGEGT. The CDR3 is 13 residues long. Written as DNA, the CDR3 is TGTGCCAGCAGTTCAGGGACTATGAATGAGCAGTTCTTC. Protein sequence: CASSSGTMNEQFF.

In its sample, this clone was seen a few times. J is TRBJ2-3 and V is TRBV14; D is ambiguous. V was clipped by 4 bases and J by 9 bases, with 14 bases between them. Germline CDR1 is SGHDN and CDR2 is FVKESK. The CDR3 runs to 13 residues. The CDR3 reads CASSPYGRGTQYF. CDR3 in DNA: TGTGCCAGCAGCCCCTACGGTCGCGGAACGCAGTATTTT.

The chain carries TRBV3-1 (or the pseudogene TRBV3-2) and TRBJ2-1, with 8 bases identical to TRBD2. The V gene end was trimmed by 6 bases and the J gene end by 6 bases; junction bases not matched to a gene: 10. The germline CDR1 and CDR2 sequences are LGHDT and YNNKEL (reference sequence). The CDR3 is 15 residues long. The CDR3 spells CASRGRVAGINEQFF. The DNA of the CDR3 is TGTGCCAGCAGGGGTCGGGTAGCGGGGATCAATGAGCAGTTCTTC.

The rearrangement links TRBV4-1 to TRBJ2-7; TRBD2 matches at 7 bases. CDR1 MGHRA and CDR2 YSYEKL come from the germline V gene. This CDR3 contains 15 residues. With 0 bases clipped from V and 2 bases from J, the junction kept 4 bases outside the gene matches. The CDR3 DNA reads TGCGCCAGCAGCCAAGATCAAGGGAGGGCCTACGAGCAGTACTTC. Translation: CASSQDQGRAYEQYF.